This section outlines one T cell receptor (beta chain) sequence together with its context. Its antigen is as yet unknown. This specimen comes from a study of cytomegalovirus exposure and HLA in healthy donors. Findings and limits, study-wide: High sensitivity and specificity were reportedly achieved when the classifier diagnosed cytomegalovirus status.

The PCR contained 60 Vbeta and 13 Jbeta primers. Repertoires were generated with immunoSEQ multiplex PCR, while TCRdb's copy carries only in-frame clones and drops some. The sample contains over 85,000 clones, about four fifths of which appear only once. The sample comprised PBMCs. This TCR derives from a man aged 35 to 55 in good health and CMV-seropositive.

The CDR3 region has the DNA TGTGCCAGCAACCCCGGAGACACAGATACGCAGTATTTT. Amino acid sequence: CASNPGDTDTQYF. The gene calls are TRBV28 and TRBJ2-3; D not resolved. This CDR3 is 13 amino acids long. V gave up 7 bases and J gave up 2 bases, with 10 bases separating them. Germline CDR1 is MDHEN and CDR2 is SYDVKM.